What follows are 29 T cell receptor beta chains derived from one specimen sequenced in a study of cytomegalovirus exposure and HLA in healthy donors. In the PCR, 60 Vbeta and 13 Jbeta primers were used. The table came from immunoSEQ multiplex PCR; TCRdb's copy has only in-frame clones and leaves some out. The sample lists about 160,000 clones; around two thirds were seen once. The sequenced material came from PBMCs. These receptors all stem from a woman between 18 and 29 years old in good health and CMV-seronegative.

The chain combines TRBV28 with TRBJ2-7; 10 nucleotides line up with TRBD2. After removal of 10 bases from V and 4 bases from J, the junction contained 7 bases not matched to a gene. The V gene's germline CDR1 is MDHEN and CDR2 SYDVKM. The CDR3 is 13 amino acids. CDR3 in DNA: TGTGCCAACAGGACTAGCGGTATTTACGAGCAGTACTTC. This sequence encodes CANRTSGIYEQYF.

The chain couples TRBV7-3 to TRBJ1-1; D not certain. This CDR3 is built from 13 residues. Germline V lookup: CDR1 SGHTA, CDR2 FQGTGA. The germline V and J ends were trimmed by 1 base and 1 base, with 4 bases remaining between them. In nucleotides, the CDR3 is TGTGCCAGCAGCTTAAGACAGAACACTGAAGCTTTCTTT. Translation gives CASSLRQNTEAFF.

This clone came up once. V is TRBV28 and J is TRBJ1-3, with 7 positions matching TRBD1. CDR1 MDHEN and CDR2 SYDVKM come from the germline V gene. The CDR3 is made up of 16 amino acids. The V segment lost 6 bases and the J segment 0 bases; nucleotides outside the gene matches: 8. CDR3 bases: TGTGCCAGCAGCGCGGGCGGGACAGCCTCTGGAAACACCATATATTTT. Protein: CASSAGGTASGNTIYF.

The chain has TRBV5-6 and TRBJ1-4; 8 bases are shared with TRBD1. Germline V CDR1 and CDR2: SGHDT, YYEEEE. The junction had 8 bases not matched to a gene; V was cut back by 4 bases and J by 6 bases. The CDR3 extends over 15 amino acids. The CDR3 here is CASSLRTGWDEKLFF. The CDR3, as DNA: TGTGCCAGCAGCCTCCGGACAGGGTGGGATGAAAAACTGTTTTTT.

The chain is built from TRBV5-1 and TRBJ2-2; TRBD2 agrees at 14 bases. Germline CDR1 and CDR2: SGHRS and YFSETQ. The ends lost 4 bases at V and 7 bases at J; junction bases unmatched: 3. This CDR3 has 15 amino acids. The CDR3 bases are TGCGCCAGCAGCACGGGACTAGCGGGGGTCGGGGAGCTGTTTTTT. This codes for CASSTGLAGVGELFF.

This clone has only a few counts. This chain uses TRBV19 with TRBJ2-1, with D tentatively TRBD1 (5 bases). V was trimmed by 7 bases and J by 3 bases, leaving 7 bases between them. There are 12 residues in the CDR3. The germline V gene has CDR1 LNHDA and CDR2 SQIVND (reference sequence). Here the CDR3 reads CASTDSYNEQFF. CDR3 DNA sequence: TGTGCCAGTACCGACAGCTACAATGAGCAGTTCTTC.

CDR3 coding DNA: TGTGCCAGCAGGAACCTCGGGCAGGGGATGAACACTGAAGCTTTCTTT. This sequence encodes CASRNLGQGMNTEAFF. This chain uses TRBV27 with TRBJ1-1; weak D call: TRBD1 (6 bases). The CDR3 is made up of 16 amino acids. CDR1 MNHEY and CDR2 SMNVEV come from the germline V gene (reference sequence). V was trimmed by 6 bases and J by 0 bases, leaving 17 bases between them.

The chain employs TRBV2 and TRBJ1-1, with D possibly matching TRBD1 (6 bases). Trimming shortened V by 7 bases and J by 0 bases, and 12 bases separated the two germline ends. The CDR3 extends over 14 amino acids. Germline lookup yields CDR1 SNHLY and CDR2 FYNNEI. The CDR3 coding sequence is TGTGCCAGCACCAGGACAGTTCTGAACACTGAAGCTTTCTTT. Amino acid sequence: CASTRTVLNTEAFF.

This chain joins TRBV10-1 and TRBJ2-7, with TRBD1 matching over 11 bases. The CDR3 has 12 residues. After removal of 7 bases from V and 6 bases from J, the junction contained 2 bases not matched to a gene. The V gene's germline CDR1 is WNHNN and CDR2 SYGVQD (reference sequence). The CDR3 region is CASTGTGGEQYF. The CDR3 DNA reads TGCGCCAGCACCGGGACAGGGGGCGAGCAGTACTTC.

The CDR3 protein is CASSVRSRDEKLFF. DNA for the CDR3: TGTGCCAGCAGCGTGAGGAGCCGAGATGAAAAACTGTTTTTT. This chain joins TRBV9 and TRBJ1-4; no clear D gene. This CDR3 has 14 amino acids. V was cut by 2 bases and J by 6 bases, with 11 bases left in between. CDR1 SGDLS and CDR2 YYNGEE come from the germline V gene. The variable domain in full, with the rest retrieved from reference TRBV9 and TRBJ1-4, is DSGVTQTPKHLITATGQRVTLRCSPRSGDLSVYWYQQSLDQGLQFLIQYYNGEERAKGNILERFSAQQFPDLHSELNLSSLELGDSALYFCASSVRSRDEKLFFGSGTQLSVL.

The chain employs TRBV4-3 and TRBJ2-1; 8 nucleotides match TRBD2. With V trimmed by 0 bases and J by 5 bases, 6 bases remained unmatched. Germline V CDR1 and CDR2: LGHNA, YSLEER. There are 16 residues in the CDR3. For the CDR3, the DNA is TGCGCCAGCAGCCAAGAGGGACTAGTATTGCACAATGAGCAGTTCTTC. Its translation: CASSQEGLVLHNEQFF.

This clone was detected a few times. The genes are TRBV5-4 and TRBJ2-7; 7 bases fit TRBD1. The CDR3 extends over 12 amino acids. J was trimmed by 3 bases and V by 3 bases; bases with no gene match: 0. Germline CDR1 and CDR2: SGHNT and YYREEE (reference sequence). The CDR3 nucleotides read TGTGCCAGCAGCTCAGGGGGCTACGAGCAGTACGTC. Residues: CASSSGGYEQYV.

The chain employs TRBV28 and TRBJ2-2; 10 nucleotides align to TRBD2. V lost 6 bases, J lost 3 bases, and 4 bases stayed unmatched. Germline V gene sequence: CDR1 MDHEN, CDR2 SYDVKM. The CDR3 has 15 residues. This CDR3 is CASSLAGVDTGELFF. In DNA form, the CDR3 reads TGTGCCAGCAGCCTAGCGGGAGTCGACACCGGGGAGCTGTTTTTT.

The CDR3 sequence: CASSQELAGDYNEQFF. The CDR3 DNA sequence: TGTGCCAGCAGCCAAGAACTAGCGGGGGATTACAATGAGCAGTTCTTC. The gene calls are TRBV4-2 and TRBJ2-1, with 11 bases identical to TRBD2. The V gene's germline CDR1 is LGHNA and CDR2 YNFKEQ. After removal of 0 bases from V and 4 bases from J, the junction contained 2 bases not matched to a gene. This CDR3 is 16 amino acids long.

The chain links TRBV15 to TRBJ1-2; D may be TRBD1 (6 bases). This CDR3 contains 13 residues. The germline V and J ends were trimmed by 3 bases and 8 bases, with 13 bases remaining between them. CDR1 is LNHNV, CDR2 YYDKDF, per germline (reference sequence). The CDR3 sequence is CATSRGGTSGYTF. The CDR3 nucleotides are TGTGCCACCAGCAGGGGTGGGACATCGGGCTACACCTTC.

This chain connects TRBV30 to TRBJ1-2; D possibly corresponds to TRBD1 (6 bases). The V gene's germline CDR1 is GTSNPN and CDR2 SVGIG (reference sequence). The V end lost 0 bases, the J end lost 7 bases, and 12 bases lay between the germline ends. CDR3 size: 13 residues. The CDR3 bases are TGTGCCTGGAGTGTACAGGGTGCAGGTGGCTACACCTTC. Amino acids: CAWSVQGAGGYTF.

The chain employs TRBV10-3 and TRBJ2-3; 8 nucleotides agree with TRBD1. The CDR3 spans 15 residues. Trimming cost V 7 bases and J 3 bases; bases outside gene matches: 9. CDR1 is ENHRY, CDR2 SYGVKD, per germline. The CDR3 protein is CAINEGQGRTDTQYF. The CDR3 coding sequence is TGTGCCATCAACGAAGGACAGGGAAGAACAGATACGCAGTATTTT.

This clone was seen a few times. The chain employs TRBV7-2 and TRBJ2-7; D perhaps matches TRBD1 (6 bases). CDR1 is SGHTA, CDR2 FQGNSA, per germline. The ends were cut back, 1 base at V and 3 bases at J, with 13 bases in the middle. The CDR3 sequence is 15 residues long. Written as DNA, the CDR3 is TGTGCCAGCAGCTTAGAGGTCTGGACAGACTACGAGCAGTACGTC. Its translation: CASSLEVWTDYEQYV.

This rearrangement joins TRBV6-6 to TRBJ1-2; 9 bases are shared with TRBD1. Per germline, CDR1 MNHNY and CDR2 SVGAGI (reference sequence). The CDR3 covers 11 residues. J was trimmed by 8 bases and V by 7 bases; bases with no gene match: 2. This chain's CDR3 is CASNRGQGYTF. CDR3 DNA: TGTGCCAGCAACAGGGGGCAAGGCTACACCTTC.

The chain recombines TRBV19 with TRBJ1-2; TRBD1 matches 10 bases. Germline values: CDR1 LNHDA, CDR2 SQIVND (reference sequence). This CDR3 has 15 residues. V trimming: 2 bases; J trimming: 4 bases; junction bases outside the gene matches: 4. CDR3 sequence: CASSIRTGGTYGYTF. CDR3 bases: TGTGCCAGTAGTATAAGGACAGGGGGGACCTATGGCTACACCTTC.

This clone came up a few times. This chain connects TRBV29-1 to TRBJ2-6; the D gene is possibly TRBD2 (5 bases). Between the trimmed V and J ends, which lost 4 bases and 1 base, there was a span of 5 bases. In germline, CDR1 is SQVTM, CDR2 ANQGSEA. The CDR3 covers 13 residues. The CDR3: CSVAGSGANVLTF. The DNA of the CDR3 is TGCAGCGTTGCGGGGTCTGGGGCCAACGTCCTGACTTTC.

The J gene is TRBJ2-7, the V gene TRBV6-1; the D gene is possibly TRBD2 (5 bases). Germline V gene lookup returns CDR1 MNHNS and CDR2 SASEGT. This CDR3 is 15 amino acids long. Trimming pared 4 bases from V and 3 bases from J, leaving 16 bases between. Written as DNA, the CDR3 is TGTGCCAGCAGTGCCACTAGTTTACTTGTCTACGAGCAGTACGTC. As protein: CASSATSLLVYEQYV.

The chain is built from TRBV21-1 and TRBJ1-4; the table names TRBD1, a call not compared with the DNA. TRBV21-1 is a listed pseudogene. The CDR3 extends over 18 amino acids. The CDR3 is CASSKVKYRATTNEKLFF. The CDR3 coding sequence is TGTGCCAGCAGCAAAGTGAAGTACAGGGCTACAACTAATGAAAAACTGTTTTTT.

The sample holds a few counts of this clone. V is TRBV27 and J is TRBJ2-5; no clear D. The CDR3 spans 13 residues. Germline V gene data show CDR1 as MNHEY and CDR2 as SMNVEV (reference sequence). V lost 5 bases and J 1 base, leaving 8 bases between the germline ends. In DNA form, the CDR3 reads TGTGCCAGCAGTCGGGTAGCCCAAGAGACCCAGTACTTC. It codes for CASSRVAQETQYF.

The chain is built from TRBV11-2 and TRBJ2-7; D ambiguous. The ends were cut back, 1 base at V and 3 bases at J, with 7 bases in the middle. The CDR3 covers 13 residues. Germline CDR1 SGHAT, CDR2 FQNNGV. The CDR3 protein is CASSLGQNYEQYF. The CDR3, as DNA: TGTGCCAGCAGCTTAGGCCAGAACTACGAGCAGTACTTC.

V is TRBV18 and J is TRBJ2-2; D perhaps matches TRBD2 (5 bases). The CDR3 spans 13 residues. V was trimmed by 6 bases and J by 6 bases, leaving 11 bases between them. Looked up from germline, CDR1 is KGHSH and CDR2 is LQKENI. CDR3 DNA sequence: TGTGCCAGCTCGTTAAGCGGCTCCGGGGAGCTGTTTTTT. Amino acids: CASSLSGSGELFF.

This clone was recorded a few times. The chain uses TRBV4-3 and TRBJ2-7; 9 bases agree with TRBD1. V lost 5 bases and J lost 0; bases outside the gene matches: 5. In germline, CDR1 is LGHNA, CDR2 YSLEER. CDR3 length: 15 residues. The CDR3 spells CASSLGTGSSYEQYF. Written as DNA, the CDR3 is TGCGCCAGCAGCTTAGGGACAGGGAGCTCCTACGAGCAGTACTTC.

The sample holds a few counts of this clone. This rearrangement joins TRBV6-5 to TRBJ1-1; TRBD1 matches 8 bases. After removal of 6 bases from V and 8 bases from J, the junction contained 14 bases not matched to a gene. The CDR3 consists of 15 residues. The germline V gene encodes CDR1 MNHEY and CDR2 SVGAGI. CDR3 in amino acids: CASRSHYPRGLEAFF. The CDR3 bases are TGTGCCAGCAGATCGCATTACCCCAGGGGGCTGGAAGCTTTCTTT.

This chain connects TRBV6-5 to TRBJ1-5; tentative D call: TRBD1 (6 bases). The V gene lost 7 bases and the J gene lost 6 bases, with 13 bases spanning the gap. Per the germline V gene, CDR1 is MNHEY and CDR2 is SVGAGI. This CDR3 is 13 amino acids long. The CDR3 protein is CASTVTGLQPQHF. CDR3 nucleotides: TGTGCCAGCACCGTAACAGGGCTTCAGCCCCAGCATTTT.